This T cell receptor (beta chain) originates from a study of blood T cell repertoires in COVID-19. At the level of the study: The United States, Italy and Spain were the sources of the acute and convalescent COVID-19 samples.

Sequencing used immunoSEQ multiplex PCR; TCRdb keeps in-frame clones, though not all of them. Here the sample spans 140,000 to 150,000 clones, less than 90% being singletons. This CDR3 has 15 residues. Germline V gives CDR1 SGHRS, CDR2 YFSETQ. V dropped 0 bases and J dropped 1; count of bases not matched to a gene: 2. The chain uses TRBV5-1 and TRBJ2-3; 7 bases match TRBD2. The clonotype was recovered from a human donor in a cohort sampled during active COVID-19. Material: peripheral blood. CDR3 region: CASSLVGGGTDTQYF. CDR3 sequence (DNA): TGCGCCAGCAGCTTGGTGGGAGGGGGCACAGATACGCAGTATTTT. Supplemented by reference TRBV5-1 and TRBJ2-3, the full variable domain reads KAGVTQTPRYLIKTRGQQVTLSCSPISGHRSVSWYQQTPGQGLQFLFEYFSETQRNKGNFPGRFSGRQFSNSRSEMNVSTLELGDSALYLCASSLVGGGTDTQYFGPGTRLTVL.